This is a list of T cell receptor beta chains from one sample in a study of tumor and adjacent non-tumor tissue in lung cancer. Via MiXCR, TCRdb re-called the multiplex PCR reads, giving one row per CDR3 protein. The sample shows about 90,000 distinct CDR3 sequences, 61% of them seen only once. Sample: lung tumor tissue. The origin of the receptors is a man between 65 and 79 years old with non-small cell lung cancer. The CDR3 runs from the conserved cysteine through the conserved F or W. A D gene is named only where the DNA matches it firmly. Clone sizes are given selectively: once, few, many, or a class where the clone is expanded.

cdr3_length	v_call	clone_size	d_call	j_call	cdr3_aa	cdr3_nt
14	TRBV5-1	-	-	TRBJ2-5	CANSLEDSQETQYF	TGCGCCAACAGCTTGGAAGACTCCCAAGAGACCCAGTACTTC
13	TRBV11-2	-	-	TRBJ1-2	CASSLTNMDIYTF	TGTGCCAGCAGCTTGACAAACATGGACATTTACACCTTC
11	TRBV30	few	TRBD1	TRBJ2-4	CAWKQGDIQYF	TGTGCCTGGAAACAGGGGGACATTCAGTACTTC
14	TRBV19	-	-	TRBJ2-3	CASSKAQGTDTQYF	TGTGCCAGTAGTAAGGCACAGGGCACAGATACGCAGTATTTT
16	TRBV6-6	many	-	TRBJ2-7	CASSSANLGTLYEQYF	TGTGCCAGCAGTTCTGCGAATTTGGGAACACTCTACGAGCAGTACTTC
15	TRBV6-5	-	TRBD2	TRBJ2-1	CASASGTSVYNEQFF	TGTGCCAGCGCATCCGGGACTAGCGTGTACAATGAGCAGTTCTTC
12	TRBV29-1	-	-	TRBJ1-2	CSVVARNYGYTF	TGCAGCGTTGTTGCGCGGAACTATGGCTACACCTTC
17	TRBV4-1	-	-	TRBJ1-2	CASSQGPRSSLNYGYIF	TGCGCCAGCAGCCAGGGCCCGCGGAGTTCCTTAAACTATGGCTACATCTTC
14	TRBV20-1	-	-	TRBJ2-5	CSAKARTCQETQYF	TGCAGTGCTAAGGCTCGGACATGCCAAGAGACCCAGTACTTC
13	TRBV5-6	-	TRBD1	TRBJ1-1	CASTNIGGTEAFF	TGTGCCAGCACCAATATAGGGGGCACGGAAGCTTTCTTT
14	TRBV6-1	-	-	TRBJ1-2	CVSSEGITNYDYTF	TGTGTCAGCAGTGAAGGAATAACTAACTATGACTACACCTTC
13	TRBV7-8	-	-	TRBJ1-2	CVSSLAGGVGYTF	TGTGTCAGCAGCTTAGCGGGGGGCGTTGGCTACACCTTC
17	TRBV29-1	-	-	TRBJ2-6	CSVGRQGAGFGANVLTF	TGCAGCGTTGGCAGACAAGGGGCAGGCTTTGGGGCCAACGTCCTGACTTTC
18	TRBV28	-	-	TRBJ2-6	CASSLSTRGRSGANVLTF	TGTGCCAGCAGTTTGTCCACCCGGGGACGGTCTGGGGCCAACGTCCTGACTTTC
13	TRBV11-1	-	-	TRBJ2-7	CTSSLGGWSEQYF	TGTACCAGCAGCTTGGGGGGCTGGTCGGAGCAGTATTTC